This paragraph covers one TCR beta chain sequence. The antigen remains unidentified. In germline, CDR1 is SGHNT, CDR2 YENEEA. There are 17 residues in the CDR3. V was clipped by 5 bases and J by 3 bases; unmatched bases: 11. The record originates from a study of CD4 T cells in relation to SARS-CoV-2 and coronaviruses. Repertoires were generated with immunoSEQ multiplex PCR, while TCRdb's copy carries only in-frame clones and drops some. The sample has about 29,000 clones, about 70% seen once. The unexposed donors gave CD4+ T cells in about 2010-2019, prior to COVID-19. CD4+ T cells were isolated from the cells after about nine days of culture.

V gene TRBV11-3 combines with J gene TRBJ2-1; 9 bases are shared with TRBD2. The sequencing sample was made of CD4+ T cells from PBMCs, cultured in vitro. The origin of this receptor is a human donor in good health. The CDR3 DNA reads as TGTGCCAGCAGCGAAGGACGGCGACTAGCGGTCTACAATGAGCAGTTCTTC. Its translation: CASSEGRRLAVYNEQFF.